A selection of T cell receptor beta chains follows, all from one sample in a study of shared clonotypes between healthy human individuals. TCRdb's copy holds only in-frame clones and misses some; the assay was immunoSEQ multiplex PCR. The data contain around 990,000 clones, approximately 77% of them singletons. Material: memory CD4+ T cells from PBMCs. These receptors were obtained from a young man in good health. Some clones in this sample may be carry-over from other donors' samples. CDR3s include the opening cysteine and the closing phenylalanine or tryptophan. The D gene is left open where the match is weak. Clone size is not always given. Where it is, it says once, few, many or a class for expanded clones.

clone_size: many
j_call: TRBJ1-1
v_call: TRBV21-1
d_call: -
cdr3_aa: CASSSRTGVSAAEAFF
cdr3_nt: TGTGCCAGCAGCAGCCGGACAGGGGTCTCGGCAGCTGAAGCTTTCTTT

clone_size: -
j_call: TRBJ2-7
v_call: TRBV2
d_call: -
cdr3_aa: CASSPEAQGEQYF
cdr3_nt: TGTGCCAGCAGTCCTGAGGCCCAGGGCGAGCAGTACTTC

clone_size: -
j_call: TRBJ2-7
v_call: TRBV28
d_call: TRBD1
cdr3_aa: CASMTGDHEQYF
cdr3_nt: TGTGCCAGCATGACAGGGGACCACGAGCAGTACTTC

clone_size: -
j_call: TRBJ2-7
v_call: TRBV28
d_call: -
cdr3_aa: CASSTTGRGWYF
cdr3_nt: TGTGCCAGCAGTACGACTGGCCGGGGGTGGTACTTC

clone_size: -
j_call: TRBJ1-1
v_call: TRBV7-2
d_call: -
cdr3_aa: CASSLSDGPFEAFF
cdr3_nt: TGTGCCAGCAGCCTTTCGGACGGGCCTTTTGAAGCTTTCTTT

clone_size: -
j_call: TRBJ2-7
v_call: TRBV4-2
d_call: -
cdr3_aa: CASSQDLPSWHEQYF
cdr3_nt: TGTGCCAGCAGCCAAGATCTGCCTAGCTGGCACGAGCAGTACTTC

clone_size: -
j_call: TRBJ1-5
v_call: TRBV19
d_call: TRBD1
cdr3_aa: CASSQGPDGAQHF
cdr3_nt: TGTGCCAGTTCACAGGGGCCAGACGGGGCCCAGCATTTT

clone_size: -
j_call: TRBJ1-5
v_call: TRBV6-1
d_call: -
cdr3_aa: CASTSLSVSNQPQHF
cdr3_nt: TGTGCCAGCACCTCCTTGTCAGTTAGCAATCAGCCCCAGCATTTT

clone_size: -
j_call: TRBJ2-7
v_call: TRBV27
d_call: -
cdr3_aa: CASKSGEQYEQYF
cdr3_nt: TGTGCCAGCAAGTCGGGGGAACAATACGAGCAGTACTTC

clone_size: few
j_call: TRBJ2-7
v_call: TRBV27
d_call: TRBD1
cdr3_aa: CASSPGGHPSYEQYF
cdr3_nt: TGTGCCAGCAGCCCAGGGGGACACCCCTCCTACGAGCAGTACTTC

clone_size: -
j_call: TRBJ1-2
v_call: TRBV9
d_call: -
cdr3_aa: CASSAYQGPSNYGYTF
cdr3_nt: TGTGCCAGCAGCGCCTACCAGGGGCCCTCTAACTATGGCTACACCTTC

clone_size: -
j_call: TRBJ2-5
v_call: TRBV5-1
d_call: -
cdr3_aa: CASSLEPGETQYF
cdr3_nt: TGCGCCAGCAGCTTAGAGCCCGGAGAGACCCAGTACTTC

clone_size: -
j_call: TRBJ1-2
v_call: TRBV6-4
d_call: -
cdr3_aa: CASSDSGSYGYTF
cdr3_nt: TGTGCCAGCAGTGACTCGGGCAGCTATGGCTACACCTTC

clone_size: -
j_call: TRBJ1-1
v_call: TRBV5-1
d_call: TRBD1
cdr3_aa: CASSSLATGRNTEAFF
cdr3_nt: TGCGCCAGCAGCTCCCTGGCGACAGGGAGGAACACTGAAGCTTTCTTT

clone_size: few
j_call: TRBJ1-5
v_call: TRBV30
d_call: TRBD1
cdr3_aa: CAWSLGTGYQPQHF
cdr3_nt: TGTGCCTGGAGTTTGGGGACAGGGTATCAGCCCCAGCATTTT

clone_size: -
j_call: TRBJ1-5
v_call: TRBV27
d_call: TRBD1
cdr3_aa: CASRQAGQGQPQHF
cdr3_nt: TGTGCCAGCAGACAGGCGGGACAGGGGCAGCCCCAGCATTTT

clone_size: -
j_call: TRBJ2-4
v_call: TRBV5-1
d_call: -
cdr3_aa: CASSLAAGKNIQYF
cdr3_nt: TGCGCCAGCAGCTTGGCGGCAGGCAAAAACATTCAGTACTTC

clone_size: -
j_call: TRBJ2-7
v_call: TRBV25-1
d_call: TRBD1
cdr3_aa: CASSRTGGTYEQYF
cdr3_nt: TGTGCCAGCAGTCGGACAGGGGGCACATACGAGCAGTACTTC

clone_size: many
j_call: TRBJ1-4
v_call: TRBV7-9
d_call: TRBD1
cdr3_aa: CATTPTGGVGEKLFF
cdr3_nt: TGTGCCACCACACCGACAGGGGGCGTTGGAGAAAAACTGTTTTTT

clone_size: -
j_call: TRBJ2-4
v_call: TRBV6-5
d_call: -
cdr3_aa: CASKGRSVDIQYF
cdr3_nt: TGTGCCAGCAAGGGGAGGAGTGTTGACATTCAGTACTTC

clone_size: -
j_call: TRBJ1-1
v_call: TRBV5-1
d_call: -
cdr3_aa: CASSKGWGTEAFF
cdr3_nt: TGCGCCAGCAGCAAAGGGTGGGGAACTGAAGCTTTCTTT

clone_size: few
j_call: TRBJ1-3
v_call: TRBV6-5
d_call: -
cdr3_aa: CASSYSNRPSGNTIYF
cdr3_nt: TGTGCCAGCAGTTACTCAAACCGACCCTCTGGAAACACCATATATTTT

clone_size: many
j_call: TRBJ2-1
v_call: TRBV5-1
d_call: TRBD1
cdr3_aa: CASSEAGQGYNEQFF
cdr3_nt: TGCGCCAGCAGCGAGGCCGGACAGGGGTACAATGAGCAGTTCTTC

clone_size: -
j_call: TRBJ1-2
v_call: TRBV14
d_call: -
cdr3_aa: CASSRAGRGYDYTF
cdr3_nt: TGTGCCAGCAGCCGCGCGGGCAGGGGATACGACTACACCTTC

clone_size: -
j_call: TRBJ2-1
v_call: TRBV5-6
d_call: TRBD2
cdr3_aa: CASSPRLAGGPEFF
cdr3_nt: TGTGCCAGCAGCCCCCGACTAGCGGGAGGGCCCGAGTTCTTC

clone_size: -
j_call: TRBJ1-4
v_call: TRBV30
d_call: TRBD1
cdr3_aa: CAGTGTGREKLFF
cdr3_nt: TGTGCCGGGACCGGGACAGGGCGTGAAAAACTGTTTTTT

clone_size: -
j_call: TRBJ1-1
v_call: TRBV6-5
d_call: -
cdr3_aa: CASSYRGNTEAFF
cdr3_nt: TGTGCCAGCAGTTATAGAGGGAACACTGAAGCTTTCTTT

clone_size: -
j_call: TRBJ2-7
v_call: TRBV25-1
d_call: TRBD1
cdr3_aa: CASSEPGQGRHEQYF
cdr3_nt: TGTGCCAGCAGTGAACCGGGACAGGGACGGCACGAGCAGTACTTC

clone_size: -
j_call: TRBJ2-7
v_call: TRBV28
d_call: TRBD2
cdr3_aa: CASRRSGGREQYF
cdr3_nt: TGTGCCAGCAGGCGTTCGGGAGGGCGCGAGCAGTACTTC

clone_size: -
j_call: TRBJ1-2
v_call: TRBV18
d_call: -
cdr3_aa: CASSPTRDFNYGYTF
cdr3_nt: TGTGCCAGCTCACCTACCCGGGACTTCAACTATGGCTACACCTTC

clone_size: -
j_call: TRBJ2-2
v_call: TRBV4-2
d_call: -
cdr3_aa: CASSQAGGAVGELFF
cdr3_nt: TGTGCCAGCAGCCAAGCTGGGGGGGCGGTCGGGGAGCTGTTTTTT

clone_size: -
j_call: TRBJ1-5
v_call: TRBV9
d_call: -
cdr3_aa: CASSVDTSRNSNQPQHF
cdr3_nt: TGTGCCAGCAGCGTAGATACTTCCAGGAATAGCAATCAGCCCCAGCATTTT

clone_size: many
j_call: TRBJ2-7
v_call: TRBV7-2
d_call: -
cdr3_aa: CASSLADTITYEQYF
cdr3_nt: TGTGCCAGCAGCTTAGCGGACACGATTACCTACGAGCAGTACTTC

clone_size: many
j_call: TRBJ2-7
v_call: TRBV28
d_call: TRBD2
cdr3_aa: CASTTTGGSLYEQYF
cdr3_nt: TGTGCCAGCACCACCACGGGGGGTTCCCTCTACGAGCAGTACTTC

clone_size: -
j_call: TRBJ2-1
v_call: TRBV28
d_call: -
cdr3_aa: CASSSPGLGIYEQFF
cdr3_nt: TGTGCCAGCAGTTCTCCGGGTCTGGGCATTTATGAGCAGTTCTTC

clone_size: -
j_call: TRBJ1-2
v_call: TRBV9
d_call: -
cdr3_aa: CASSVEQESGYTF
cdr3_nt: TGTGCCAGCAGCGTAGAACAGGAAAGCGGCTACACCTTC

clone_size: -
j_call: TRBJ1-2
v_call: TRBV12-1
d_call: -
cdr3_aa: CASVCREHGYTF
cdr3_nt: TGTGCCAGCGTATGCCGGGAGCATGGCTACACCTTC